This T cell receptor (beta chain) appears in the sequencing data of a study of beta chain features in type 1 diabetes. Sequenced material consisted of expressed TCRB transcripts (all of the isolated RNA was reverse transcribed). TCRdb's copy holds only in-frame clones and misses some; the assay was immunoSEQ multiplex PCR. The table has hundreds of thousands of clones, roughly an eighth seen once. V was trimmed by 4 bases and J by 4 bases, leaving 13 bases between them. Germline loops: CDR1 SNHLY, CDR2 FYNNEI. The CDR3 totals 15 residues. Study conclusions and caveats: HLA effects on TCRB rearrangement stayed unresolved here. Within the patient group, naive, central memory and Treg TCRB repertoires appeared more similar to each other than within healthy donors. Type 1 diabetes patients showed a moderate but significant shortening of TCRB CDR3s in all four CD4+ subsets.

A few counts support this clone. The antigen remains unidentified. This chain joins TRBV2 and TRBJ2-2, with D possibly matching TRBD2 (6 bases). The clonotype originates from a man aged 18 to 29 with type 1 diabetes. Material for sequencing was naive CD4+ T cells from blood. This CDR3 is CASSGRVLATGELFF. The CDR3 DNA reads as TGTGCCAGCAGTGGGAGGGTTCTGGCCACCGGGGAGCTGTTTTTT.